The 22 T cell receptor beta chains given below trace back to one sample, sequenced in a study of blood T cell repertoires in COVID-19. TCRdb keeps only in-frame clones here, not all; method: immunoSEQ multiplex PCR. The repertoire holds 250,000 to 350,000 clones, with around 87% as singletons. The sequenced material came from peripheral blood. Source of these receptors: a woman aged 45-59 years who had recovered from COVID-19.

V and J are TRBV6-2 or TRBV6-3 and TRBJ1-5, with D unresolved. Trimming removed 4 bases at V and 2 bases at J, with 6 bases between. This CDR3 spans 13 amino acids. Per germline, CDR1 MNHEY and CDR2 SVGEGT. The CDR3 DNA reads TGTGCCAGCAGTTCGTTCGGCAATCAGCCCCAGCATTTT. Encoded protein: CASSSFGNQPQHF.

This clone was seen only once. The CDR3 nucleotides are TGCGCCAGCACCCTATCCGGGACAGGGGTGGTGAACACTGAAGCTTTCTTT. Translation gives CASTLSGTGVVNTEAFF. The rearrangement links TRBV10-1 to TRBJ1-1, with 10 bases fitting TRBD1. Unmatched junction bases numbered 11, after V lost 7 bases and J lost 0 bases. Germline CDR1 WNHNN, CDR2 SYGVQD (reference sequence). The CDR3 spans 17 residues.

The genes are TRBV5-1 and TRBJ2-1; 11 bases match TRBD2. CDR1 is SGHRS, CDR2 YFSETQ, per germline. This CDR3 has 15 residues. The V and J ends lost 0 bases and 6 bases, in that order; junction bases with no gene match: 2. Here the CDR3 reads CASSLGLAGLNEQFF. In DNA form, the CDR3 reads TGCGCCAGCAGCTTGGGACTAGCGGGACTCAATGAGCAGTTCTTC.

This sequence joins TRBV2 and TRBJ2-2; 8 nucleotides match TRBD2. The CDR3 runs 14 residues. The germline V gene encodes CDR1 SNHLY and CDR2 FYNNEI. The J segment lost 3 bases and the V segment lost 6 bases, leaving 3 bases of the junction unmatched. This CDR3 reads CASRPGLDTGELFF. CDR3 nucleotides: TGTGCCAGCAGACCGGGACTAGACACCGGGGAGCTGTTTTTT.

This chain uses TRBV25-1 with TRBJ1-2; D might be TRBD1 (5 bases). V shed 3 bases and J shed 5 bases, with 16 bases lying between them. The CDR3 consists of 15 residues. Germline V gene sequence: CDR1 MGHDK, CDR2 SYGVNS. The chain's CDR3 is CASSDRAGLGYGYTF. CDR3 bases: TGTGCCAGCAGTGATAGGGCAGGGCTGGGGTATGGCTACACCTTC.

This chain links TRBV4-3 with TRBJ2-2, with 9 bases fitting TRBD1. With V trimmed by 2 bases and J by 4 bases, 5 bases remained unmatched. The CDR3 sequence is 16 residues long. The germline V gene has CDR1 LGHNA and CDR2 YSLEER. Here the CDR3 reads CASSQTGTGRTGELFF. DNA of the CDR3: TGCGCCAGCAGCCAAACAGGGACAGGGCGCACCGGGGAGCTGTTTTTT.

This clone has just one count. V usage is TRBV15 and J usage is TRBJ2-7; no clear D gene. Germline loops: CDR1 LNHNV, CDR2 YYDKDF (reference sequence). V lost 3 bases and J 1 base, leaving 4 bases between the germline ends. The CDR3 contains 12 residues. CDR3 nucleotides: TGTGCCACCAGCAGCCATTCCTACGAGCAGTACTTC. Amino acid sequence: CATSSHSYEQYF.

This clone occurred once. J is TRBJ1-6 and V is TRBV6-5, with TRBD1 as a possible D gene (5 bases). Germline V gene sequence: CDR1 MNHEY, CDR2 SVGAGI. This CDR3 is 15 amino acids long. V was pared by 2 bases and J by 7 bases, with 12 bases between. Here the CDR3 reads CASSYLGRVNSPLHF. The CDR3 nucleotides are TGTGCCAGCAGTTACCTTGGCAGGGTAAATTCACCCCTCCACTTT.

The chain is built from TRBV5-4 and TRBJ2-3, with TRBD1 identical over 8 bases. The CDR3 covers 14 residues. Looked up from germline, CDR1 is SGHNT and CDR2 is YYREEE (reference sequence). V shed 4 bases and J 5 bases; nucleotides not matched to a gene: 6. In DNA form, the CDR3 reads TGTGCCAGCAGCGATCAGGGGGCAGGAGATACGCAGTATTTT. Encoded protein: CASSDQGAGDTQYF. The entire variable domain, with the rest obtained from reference TRBV5-4 and TRBJ2-3, is as follows: ETGVTQSPTHLIKTRGQQVTLRCSSQSGHNTVSWYQQALGQGPQFIFQYYREEENGRGNFPPRFSGLQFPNYSSELNVNALELDDSALYLCASSDQGAGDTQYFGPGTRLTVL.

In nucleotides, the CDR3 is TGCGCCAGCAGCCAAGGACTAGCGGGAGGATCCTACAATGAGCAGTTCTTC. Its translation is CASSQGLAGGSYNEQFF. V and J are TRBV4-3 and TRBJ2-1, with TRBD2 identical over 13 bases. CDR3 length: 17 amino acids. CDR1 and CDR2 from the germline V gene are LGHNA and YSLEER. With 1 base clipped from V and 1 base from J, the junction kept 1 base outside the gene matches.

The chain recombines TRBV6-5 with TRBJ2-5; 8 bases map to TRBD1. Germline trimming cut 6 bases from V and 4 bases from J; bases unmatched to any gene: 1. Per the germline V gene, CDR1 is MNHEY and CDR2 is SVGAGI. The CDR3 runs to 12 residues. The CDR3 loop reads CASRDRAETQYF. CDR3 DNA: TGTGCCAGCAGGGACAGGGCAGAGACCCAGTACTTC.

This chain joins TRBV19 and TRBJ1-2; D remains ambiguous. V was trimmed by 10 bases and J by 4 bases, leaving 19 bases between them. This CDR3 has 14 residues. CDR1 and CDR2 from the germline V gene are LNHDA and SQIVND (reference sequence). The DNA for the CDR3 is TGTGCCACTCTAAAGGATCCGGGTAGCTATGGCTACACCTTC. It translates to CATLKDPGSYGYTF. The variable domain in full, completed from reference TRBV19 and TRBJ1-2, reads DGGITQSPKYLFRKEGQNVTLSCEQNLNHDAMYWYRQDPGQGLRLIYYSQIVNDFQKGDIAEGYSVSREKKESFPLTVTSAQKNPTAFYLCATLKDPGSYGYTFGSGTRLTVV.

This clone was found a few times. The rearrangement links TRBV12-3 or TRBV12-4 to TRBJ2-3, with 8 bases lining up with TRBD1. V shed 4 bases and J 6 bases; nucleotides not matched to a gene: 3. This CDR3 spans 13 amino acids. Here the CDR3 DNA reads TGTGCCAGCAGTTCGGACAGGGCCGATACGCAGTATTTT. Amino acids: CASSSDRADTQYF.

This chain joins TRBV2 and TRBJ2-1; 9 bases map to TRBD2. This CDR3 is built from 16 residues. Trimming cost V 6 bases and J 3 bases; bases outside gene matches: 9. The germline V gene encodes CDR1 SNHLY and CDR2 FYNNEI. The CDR3 region has the DNA TGTGCCAGCAGACGCCTTCCTAGCGGGGACTACAATGAGCAGTTCTTC. As protein: CASRRLPSGDYNEQFF. The full variable domain, its missing parts supplied by reference TRBV2 and TRBJ2-1, is EPEVTQTPSHQVTQMGQEVILRCVPISNHLYFYWYRQILGQKVEFLVSFYNNEISEKSEIFDDQFSVERPDGSNFTLKIRSTKLEDSAMYFCASRRLPSGDYNEQFFGPGTRLTVL.

This clone has more than one count but fewer than ten. The V and J genes are TRBV19 and TRBJ1-1; D perhaps matches TRBD1 (5 bases). Looked up from germline, CDR1 is LNHDA and CDR2 is SQIVND (reference sequence). Trimming took off 6 bases at V and 4 bases at J, with 12 bases between the two ends. The CDR3 is made up of 13 amino acids. The CDR3 reads CASSYRISTEAFF. The CDR3 DNA sequence: TGTGCCAGTAGCTACAGGATATCCACTGAAGCTTTCTTT.

V and J are TRBV5-1 and TRBJ2-5; the D gene is possibly TRBD2 (7 bases). The CDR3 sequence is 14 residues long. V lost 7 bases, J lost 4 bases, and 17 bases lay in between. The germline CDR1 and CDR2 sequences are SGHRS and YFSETQ. CDR3 coding DNA: TGCGCCAGCGGTACGGGGGGCTCGGTAGAGACCCAGTACTTC. Translating gives CASGTGGSVETQYF.

V and J are TRBV28 and TRBJ1-4; 9 positions match TRBD1. V lost 5 bases and J lost 6; bases outside the gene matches: 16. CDR1 is MDHEN, CDR2 SYDVKM, per germline. The CDR3 is 18 residues long. CDR3 in amino acids: CASSHRPRGQGNHEKLFF. The CDR3 bases are TGTGCCAGCAGTCACCGACCCCGTGGACAGGGGAACCATGAAAAACTGTTTTTT.

The V and J genes are TRBV5-4 and TRBJ2-7; TRBD2 aligns across 9 bases. Germline V gives CDR1 SGHNT, CDR2 YYREEE (reference sequence). There are 15 residues in the CDR3. J gave up 3 bases and V 4 bases, and 8 bases lay outside the gene matches. The CDR3 coding sequence is TGTGCCAGCAGCCCGGCGGGGGGGCAGGGCTACGAGCAGTACTTC. Translated, it gives CASSPAGGQGYEQYF.

V and J are TRBV19 and TRBJ1-5; perhaps TRBD1 as D (5 bases). CDR1 is LNHDA, CDR2 SQIVND, per germline (reference sequence). The V end lost 3 bases, the J end lost 1 base, and 10 bases lay between the germline ends. This CDR3 is built from 15 residues. The CDR3 protein is CASSISSGSNQPQHF. In DNA form, the CDR3 reads TGTGCCAGTAGTATTTCTTCAGGGAGCAATCAGCCCCAGCATTTT.

This chain links TRBV20-1 with TRBJ1-2; D is possibly TRBD1 (5 bases). The germline CDR1 and CDR2 sequences are DFQATT and SNEGSKA (reference sequence). The CDR3 totals 14 residues. V was pared by 3 bases and J by 4 bases, with 15 bases between. DNA of the CDR3: TGCAGTGCTAGTGGTTTGCAGGGCAGCTATGGCTACACCTTC. Translating gives CSASGLQGSYGYTF.

The sample holds a few counts of this clone. The gene calls are TRBV9 and TRBJ2-5; possibly TRBD1 for D (5 bases). Per the germline V gene, CDR1 is SGDLS and CDR2 is YYNGEE. Between the trimmed V and J ends, which lost 3 bases and 0 bases, there was a span of 12 bases. This CDR3 has 15 amino acids. CDR3 in DNA: TGTGCCAGCAGCGCCTCAGGGTTTTACCAAGAGACCCAGTACTTC. The encoded protein is CASSASGFYQETQYF.

This clone has only a few counts. The V call is TRBV19, the J call TRBJ2-2; TRBD2 agrees at 14 bases. Trimming took 6 bases from V and 6 from J; bases not matched to a gene: 3. Per the germline V gene, CDR1 is LNHDA and CDR2 is SQIVND (reference sequence). The CDR3 covers 15 residues. Here the CDR3 DNA reads TGTGCCAGTAGGGGGACTAGCGGGAGCGCCGGGGAGCTGTTTTTT. It is translated as CASRGTSGSAGELFF.